The present TCR beta chain was sequenced within a study of T cell responses to AZD1222 COVID-19 vaccine. Study background: Second-dose recipients at about 4 or about 12 weeks were treated as one pooled group.

Germline V gene sequence: CDR1 MNHEY, CDR2 SVGEGT. Trimming removed 6 bases at V and 8 bases at J, with 19 bases between. This CDR3 has 15 residues. Clones were sequenced by immunoSEQ multiplex PCR, and TCRdb holds only the in-frame ones, with some missing. The table has about 140,000 clones, around 88% seen once. This clonotype originated in an adult in good health. V and J are TRBV6-2 or TRBV6-3 and TRBJ2-2; tentatively, D is TRBD2 (5 bases). The material was peripheral blood, obtained on day 0 of AZD1222 vaccination. The CDR3: CASSPLASSPGELFF. DNA for the CDR3: TGTGCCAGCAGCCCCTTGGCTAGCTCCCCTGGGGAGCTGTTTTTT.